This is a list of T cell receptor beta chains from one sample in a study of shared clonotypes between healthy human individuals. Sequenced by immunoSEQ multiplex PCR; TCRdb stores in-frame clones only, minus some. Here the sample spans fewer than 1.6 million clones, approximately 98.5% being singletons. The sample consisted of naive CD4+ T cells sorted from blood. The receptor source for this set is a young man in good health. The CDR3 runs from the conserved cysteine through the conserved F or W. Each record gives: V gene, D gene, J gene, clone size, CDR3 DNA, CDR3 protein. The D gene is left open where the match is weak. Part of the rows lack a size; the others show once, few, many or a class for expanded clones.

V gene: TRBV10-3
D gene: TRBD1
J gene: TRBJ2-5
clone size: -
CDR3 DNA: TGTGCCATCAGTGGTCAGGGGGCGCCTCAAGAGACCCAGTACTTC
CDR3 protein: CAISGQGAPQETQYF

V gene: TRBV5-6
D gene: -
J gene: TRBJ2-1
clone size: -
CDR3 DNA: TGTGCCAGCAGCTTCAGGGACTACAATGAGCAGTTCTTC
CDR3 protein: CASSFRDYNEQFF

V gene: TRBV5-1
D gene: -
J gene: TRBJ2-5
clone size: -
CDR3 DNA: TGCGCCAGCAGCTTGGGAGGGCGGGGTAGGGTCCCCCAAGAGACCCAGTACTTC
CDR3 protein: CASSLGGRGRVPQETQYF

V gene: TRBV11-3
D gene: -
J gene: TRBJ2-2
clone size: -
CDR3 DNA: TGTGCCAGCAGCTTAGCCGGGGAGCTGTTTTTT
CDR3 protein: CASSLAGELFF

V gene: TRBV10-3
D gene: -
J gene: TRBJ1-4
clone size: -
CDR3 DNA: TGTGCCATCAGTGAGTCTTCTACAGGGAAGGGTGAAAAACTGTTTTTT
CDR3 protein: CAISESSTGKGEKLFF

V gene: TRBV4-2
D gene: TRBD1
J gene: TRBJ2-7
clone size: -
CDR3 DNA: TGTGCCAGCAGCCGAAGAGGACAGGGGCTCTCCTACGAGCAGTACTTC
CDR3 protein: CASSRRGQGLSYEQYF

V gene: TRBV5-1
D gene: TRBD1
J gene: TRBJ2-1
clone size: -
CDR3 DNA: TGCGCCAGCAATTTGAGGGCAGGGGACAGTGAGCAGTTCTTC
CDR3 protein: CASNLRAGDSEQFF

V gene: TRBV5-1
D gene: TRBD1
J gene: TRBJ1-1
clone size: -
CDR3 DNA: TGCGCCAGCAGCTTGAGTACTACAGGGGGCTGGACTGAAGCTTTCTTT
CDR3 protein: CASSLSTTGGWTEAFF

V gene: TRBV18
D gene: -
J gene: TRBJ1-4
clone size: -
CDR3 DNA: TGTGCCAGCTCACCAGGTGCGGGGCCCATAGGTGAAAAACTGTTTTTT
CDR3 protein: CASSPGAGPIGEKLFF

V gene: TRBV5-4
D gene: -
J gene: TRBJ1-1
clone size: once
CDR3 DNA: TGTGCCAGCAGAGCTGACAGAGTCACTGAAGCTTTCTTT
CDR3 protein: CASRADRVTEAFF

V gene: TRBV30
D gene: -
J gene: TRBJ1-5
clone size: -
CDR3 DNA: TGTGCCTGGAGTTGGCAGGGGCCTGGAGACCAGCATTTT
CDR3 protein: CAWSWQGPGDQHF

V gene: TRBV7-8
D gene: -
J gene: TRBJ2-3
clone size: -
CDR3 DNA: TGTGCCAGCAGCTTATACCTCCCGAGCACAGATACGCAGTATTTT
CDR3 protein: CASSLYLPSTDTQYF

V gene: TRBV7-9
D gene: TRBD1
J gene: TRBJ2-3
clone size: once
CDR3 DNA: TGTGCCAGCAGCTTAGATGACAGGGTCTCAGATACGCAGTATTTT
CDR3 protein: CASSLDDRVSDTQYF

V gene: TRBV6-5
D gene: TRBD1
J gene: TRBJ2-3
clone size: -
CDR3 DNA: TGTGCCAGCAGTAGGGACAGGGCCACAGATACGCAGTATTTT
CDR3 protein: CASSRDRATDTQYF

V gene: TRBV9
D gene: -
J gene: TRBJ2-7
clone size: -
CDR3 DNA: TGTGCCAGCAGCGTAGGTGTAGGGGTCCCTTACTACGAGCAGTACTTC
CDR3 protein: CASSVGVGVPYYEQYF

V gene: TRBV29-1
D gene: -
J gene: TRBJ2-3
clone size: once
CDR3 DNA: TGCAGCGTTGAATGGGGGACGCAGTATTTT
CDR3 protein: CSVEWGTQYF

V gene: TRBV5-8
D gene: -
J gene: TRBJ2-5
clone size: once
CDR3 DNA: TGTGCCAGCAGCTTGGGTGGGGGCCAAGAGACCCAGTACTTC
CDR3 protein: CASSLGGGQETQYF

V gene: TRBV27
D gene: -
J gene: TRBJ2-1
clone size: -
CDR3 DNA: TGTGCCAGCAGTTTATCACTAGCACGTGAGCAGTTCTTC
CDR3 protein: CASSLSLAREQFF

V gene: TRBV5-6
D gene: -
J gene: TRBJ2-5
clone size: -
CDR3 DNA: TGTGCCAGCAGCCAAGCTCTAGTGGTGCGGTCGGAGACCCAGTACTTC
CDR3 protein: CASSQALVVRSETQYF

V gene: TRBV29-1
D gene: TRBD2
J gene: TRBJ2-1
clone size: -
CDR3 DNA: TGCAGCGTTGTTAATCCCCGCGGGGTTAGCGGAGCGGGAGGGTCCTACAATGAGCAGTTCTTC
CDR3 protein: CSVVNPRGVSGAGGSYNEQFF

V gene: TRBV6-1
D gene: -
J gene: TRBJ2-2
clone size: -
CDR3 DNA: TGTGCCAGCAGTGAAATATTAGGCACCGGGGAGCTGTTTTTT
CDR3 protein: CASSEILGTGELFF

V gene: TRBV28
D gene: -
J gene: TRBJ2-5
clone size: -
CDR3 DNA: TGTGCCAGCAGTTCCCCTCTTGGACCTGGGACCCAGTACTTC
CDR3 protein: CASSSPLGPGTQYF

V gene: TRBV6-5
D gene: TRBD2
J gene: TRBJ2-7
clone size: -
CDR3 DNA: TGTGCCAGCAGCATAGCGGGAGGGACCTCCTACGAGCAGTACTTC
CDR3 protein: CASSIAGGTSYEQYF

V gene: TRBV28
D gene: TRBD1
J gene: TRBJ2-7
clone size: -
CDR3 DNA: TGTGCCAGCAGTTTGGGGGGACAGGCAACCTACGAGCAGTACTTC
CDR3 protein: CASSLGGQATYEQYF

V gene: TRBV10-3
D gene: TRBD1
J gene: TRBJ2-5
clone size: -
CDR3 DNA: TGTGCCATCAGTGGCCAGACAGGGAGTAAAAAATACCAAGAGACCCAGTACTTC
CDR3 protein: CAISGQTGSKKYQETQYF

V gene: TRBV30
D gene: -
J gene: TRBJ1-5
clone size: -
CDR3 DNA: TGTGCCTGGAGTATTCCCGGTTGGACACACAATCAGCCCCAGCATTTT
CDR3 protein: CAWSIPGWTHNQPQHF

V gene: TRBV6-5
D gene: -
J gene: TRBJ2-7
clone size: -
CDR3 DNA: TGTGCCAGCACGGGTTTATCGGGAAGCGCCTACGAGCAGTACTTC
CDR3 protein: CASTGLSGSAYEQYF

V gene: TRBV6-6
D gene: -
J gene: TRBJ2-3
clone size: -
CDR3 DNA: TGTGCCACCCAAAGGGGGTCCCTCACAGATACGCAGTATTTT
CDR3 protein: CATQRGSLTDTQYF

V gene: TRBV18
D gene: TRBD1
J gene: TRBJ1-5
clone size: -
CDR3 DNA: TGTGCCAGCTCAGATCAGGGACAGGGTGATCAGCCCCAGCATTTT
CDR3 protein: CASSDQGQGDQPQHF

V gene: TRBV15
D gene: TRBD2
J gene: TRBJ2-5
clone size: -
CDR3 DNA: TGTGCCACCAGCAGAGATAGCGGGAGGAGGAGAGAGACCCAGTACTTC
CDR3 protein: CATSRDSGRRRETQYF

V gene: TRBV28
D gene: -
J gene: TRBJ1-5
clone size: once
CDR3 DNA: TGTGCCAGCAGTTTAGTCCGGGCGCGGAGCAATCAGCCCCAGCATTTT
CDR3 protein: CASSLVRARSNQPQHF

V gene: TRBV25-1
D gene: -
J gene: TRBJ2-1
clone size: -
CDR3 DNA: TGTGCCAGCAGTGTCCCCTGGGGTGAGCAGTTCTTC
CDR3 protein: CASSVPWGEQFF

V gene: TRBV14
D gene: -
J gene: TRBJ2-1
clone size: -
CDR3 DNA: TGTGCCAGCAGCCAAGGGGGCACTAACCTCTACAATGAGCAGTTCTTC
CDR3 protein: CASSQGGTNLYNEQFF

V gene: TRBV14
D gene: TRBD2
J gene: TRBJ2-7
clone size: -
CDR3 DNA: TGTGCCAGCAGCCCATTAGCGGGAGTTCTGTACGAGCAGTACTTC
CDR3 protein: CASSPLAGVLYEQYF

V gene: TRBV7-3
D gene: TRBD2
J gene: TRBJ2-1
clone size: -
CDR3 DNA: TGTGCCAGCAGCTCCTCAAACTACCCTAGCGGGAGGGGGTTGAATGAGCAGTTCTTC
CDR3 protein: CASSSSNYPSGRGLNEQFF

V gene: TRBV7-6
D gene: TRBD1
J gene: TRBJ2-7
clone size: -
CDR3 DNA: TGTGCCAGCAGCTTAAGGTCGGCAGGGGGCAGGGACGAGCAGTACTTC
CDR3 protein: CASSLRSAGGRDEQYF

V gene: TRBV10-3
D gene: -
J gene: TRBJ2-3
clone size: once
CDR3 DNA: TGTGCCATCAGCAGGACAGATACGCAGTATTTT
CDR3 protein: CAISRTDTQYF

V gene: TRBV4-2
D gene: TRBD2
J gene: TRBJ2-7
clone size: -
CDR3 DNA: TGTGCCAGCAGCCAAGCCGGCGGGGGGAACTCCTACGAGCAGTACTTC
CDR3 protein: CASSQAGGGNSYEQYF

V gene: TRBV4-3
D gene: -
J gene: TRBJ1-3
clone size: -
CDR3 DNA: TGCGCCAGCAGCCAGGTTCCCTTACGGGGAAACACCATATATTTT
CDR3 protein: CASSQVPLRGNTIYF